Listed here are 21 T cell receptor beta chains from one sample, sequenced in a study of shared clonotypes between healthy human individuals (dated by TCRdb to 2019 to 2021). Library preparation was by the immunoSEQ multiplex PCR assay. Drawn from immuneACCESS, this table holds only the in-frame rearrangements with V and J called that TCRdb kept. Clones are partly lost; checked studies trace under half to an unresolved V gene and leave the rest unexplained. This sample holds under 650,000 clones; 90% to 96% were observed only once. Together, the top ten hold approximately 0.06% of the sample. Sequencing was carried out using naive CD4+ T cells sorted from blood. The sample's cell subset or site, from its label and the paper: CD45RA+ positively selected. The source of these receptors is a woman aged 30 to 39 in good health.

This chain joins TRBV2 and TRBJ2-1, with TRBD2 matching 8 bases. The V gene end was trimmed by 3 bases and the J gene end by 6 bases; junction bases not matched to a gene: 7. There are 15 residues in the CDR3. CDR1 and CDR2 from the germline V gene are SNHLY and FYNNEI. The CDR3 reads CASSDRAGALNEQFF. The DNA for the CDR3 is TGTGCCAGCAGTGACCGAGCGGGAGCCCTCAATGAGCAGTTCTTC.

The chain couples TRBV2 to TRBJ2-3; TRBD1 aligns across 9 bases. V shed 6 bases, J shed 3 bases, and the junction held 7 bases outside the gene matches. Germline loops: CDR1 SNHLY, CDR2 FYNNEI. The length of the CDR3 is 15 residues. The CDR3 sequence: CASRRRDRETDTQYF. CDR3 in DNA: TGTGCCAGCAGGCGCCGGGACAGGGAAACAGATACGCAGTATTTT.

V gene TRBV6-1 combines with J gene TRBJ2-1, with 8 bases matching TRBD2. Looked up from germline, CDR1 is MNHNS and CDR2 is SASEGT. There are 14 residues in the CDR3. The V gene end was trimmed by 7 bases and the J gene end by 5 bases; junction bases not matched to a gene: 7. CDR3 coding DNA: TGTGCCAGCATACCGGGACTAGGAGACAATGAGCAGTTCTTC. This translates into CASIPGLGDNEQFF.

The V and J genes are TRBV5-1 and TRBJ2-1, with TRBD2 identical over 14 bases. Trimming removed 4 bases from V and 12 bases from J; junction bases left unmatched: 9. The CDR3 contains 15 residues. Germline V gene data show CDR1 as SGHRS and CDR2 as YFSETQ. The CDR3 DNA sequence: TGCGCCAGCAGCGCCGGGACTAGCGGGAGTAAGGGGCAGTTCTTC. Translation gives CASSAGTSGSKGQFF.

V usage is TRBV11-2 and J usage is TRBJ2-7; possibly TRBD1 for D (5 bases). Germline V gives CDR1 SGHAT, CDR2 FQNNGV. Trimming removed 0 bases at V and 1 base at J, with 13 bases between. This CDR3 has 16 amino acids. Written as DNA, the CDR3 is TGTGCCAGCAGCTTAGATGCAGGGCTGGGATCCTACGAGCAGTACTTC. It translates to CASSLDAGLGSYEQYF.

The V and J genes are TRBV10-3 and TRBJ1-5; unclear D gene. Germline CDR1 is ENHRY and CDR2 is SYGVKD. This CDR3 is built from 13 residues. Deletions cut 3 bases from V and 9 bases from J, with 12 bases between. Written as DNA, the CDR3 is TGTGCCATCAGTGATATCGTCGAGGGGCCCCAGCATTTT. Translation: CAISDIVEGPQHF.

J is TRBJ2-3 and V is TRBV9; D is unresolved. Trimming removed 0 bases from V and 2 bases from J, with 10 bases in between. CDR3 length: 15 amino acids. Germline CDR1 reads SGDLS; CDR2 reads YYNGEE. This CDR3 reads CASSVGLDPTDTQYF. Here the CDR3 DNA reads TGTGCCAGCAGCGTAGGCCTAGATCCCACAGATACGCAGTATTTT.

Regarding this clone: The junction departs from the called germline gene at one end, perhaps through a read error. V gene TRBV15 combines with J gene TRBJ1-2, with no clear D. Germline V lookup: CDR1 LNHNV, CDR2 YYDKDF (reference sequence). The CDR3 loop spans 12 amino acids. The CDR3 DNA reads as TGTGCCACCAGCAGAGATTCGGGCCGGCGCCACTTC. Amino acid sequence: CATSRDSGRRHF.

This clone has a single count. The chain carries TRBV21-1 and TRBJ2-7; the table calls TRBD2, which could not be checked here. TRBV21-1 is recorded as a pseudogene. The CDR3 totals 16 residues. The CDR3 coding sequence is TGTGCCAGCAGCAAATTAGACGGGAGATCCCCCTACGAGCAGTACTTC. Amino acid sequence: CASSKLDGRSPYEQYF.

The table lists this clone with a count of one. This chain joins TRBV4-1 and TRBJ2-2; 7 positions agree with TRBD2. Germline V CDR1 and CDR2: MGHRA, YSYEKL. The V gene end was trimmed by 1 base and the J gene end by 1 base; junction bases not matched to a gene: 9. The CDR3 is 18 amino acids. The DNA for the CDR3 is TGCGCCAGCAGCCAAGTGGGAGTCGCTAGCGGGAACACCGGGGAGCTGTTTTTT. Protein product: CASSQVGVASGNTGELFF.

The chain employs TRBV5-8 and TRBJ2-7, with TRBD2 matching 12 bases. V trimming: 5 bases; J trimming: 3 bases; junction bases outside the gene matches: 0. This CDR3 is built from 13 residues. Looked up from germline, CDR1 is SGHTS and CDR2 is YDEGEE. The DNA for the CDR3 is TGTGCCAGCAGACTAGCGGGAGGCTACGAGCAGTACTTC. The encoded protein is CASRLAGGYEQYF.

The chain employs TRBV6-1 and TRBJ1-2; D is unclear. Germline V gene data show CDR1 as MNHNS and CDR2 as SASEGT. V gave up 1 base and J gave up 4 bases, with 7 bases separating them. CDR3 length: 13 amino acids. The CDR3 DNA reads TGTGCCAGCAGTGAAGTGGTGCCCTATGGCTACACCTTC. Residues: CASSEVVPYGYTF.

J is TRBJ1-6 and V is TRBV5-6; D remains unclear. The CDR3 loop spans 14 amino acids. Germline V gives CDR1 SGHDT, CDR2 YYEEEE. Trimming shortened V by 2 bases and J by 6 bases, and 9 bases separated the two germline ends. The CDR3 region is CASSLNRINSPLHF. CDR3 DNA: TGTGCCAGCAGCTTAAACCGAATTAATTCACCCCTCCACTTT.

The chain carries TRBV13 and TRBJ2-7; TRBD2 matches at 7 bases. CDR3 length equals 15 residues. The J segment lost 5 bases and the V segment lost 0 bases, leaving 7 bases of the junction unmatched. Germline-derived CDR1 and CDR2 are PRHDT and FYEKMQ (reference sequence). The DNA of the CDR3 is TGTGCCAGCAGCTTAGGTCGGGAGGTCGGCCACGAGCAGTACTTC. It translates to CASSLGREVGHEQYF.

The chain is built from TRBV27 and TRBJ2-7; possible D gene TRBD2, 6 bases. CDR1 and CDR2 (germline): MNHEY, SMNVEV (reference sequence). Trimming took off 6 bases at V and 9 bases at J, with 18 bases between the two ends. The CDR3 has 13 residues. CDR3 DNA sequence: TGTGCCAGCAGCCCTCTTGGGGGGAGAGGGCAGTACTTC. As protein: CASSPLGGRGQYF.

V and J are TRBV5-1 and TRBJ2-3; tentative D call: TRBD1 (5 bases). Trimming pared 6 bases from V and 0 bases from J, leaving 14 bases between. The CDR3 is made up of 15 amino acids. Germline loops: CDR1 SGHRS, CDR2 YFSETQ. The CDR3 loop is CASKTGPASTDTQYF. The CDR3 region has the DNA TGCGCCAGCAAAACAGGACCAGCTAGCACAGATACGCAGTATTTT.

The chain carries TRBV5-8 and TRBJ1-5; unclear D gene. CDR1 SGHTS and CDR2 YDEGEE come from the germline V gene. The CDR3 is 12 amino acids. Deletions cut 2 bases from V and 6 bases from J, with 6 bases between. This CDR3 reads CASSFLGQPQHF. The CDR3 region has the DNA TGTGCCAGCAGCTTTCTTGGTCAGCCCCAGCATTTT.

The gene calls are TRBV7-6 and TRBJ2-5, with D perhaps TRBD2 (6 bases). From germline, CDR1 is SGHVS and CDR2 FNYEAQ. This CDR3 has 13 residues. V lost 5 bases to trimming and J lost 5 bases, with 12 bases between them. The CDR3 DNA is TGTGCCAGCAGCCCCCGGGAGTCGGAGACCCAGTACTTC. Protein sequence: CASSPRESETQYF.

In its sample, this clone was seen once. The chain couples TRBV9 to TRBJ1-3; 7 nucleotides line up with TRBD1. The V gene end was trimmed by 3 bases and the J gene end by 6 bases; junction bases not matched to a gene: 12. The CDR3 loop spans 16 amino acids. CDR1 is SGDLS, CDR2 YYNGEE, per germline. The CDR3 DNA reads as TGTGCCAGCAGCGCCAGACAGGGCCTTATGGAAAACACCATATATTTT. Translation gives CASSARQGLMENTIYF. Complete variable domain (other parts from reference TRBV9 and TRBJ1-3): DSGVTQTPKHLITATGQRVTLRCSPRSGDLSVYWYQQSLDQGLQFLIQYYNGEERAKGNILERFSAQQFPDLHSELNLSSLELGDSALYFCASSARQGLMENTIYFGEGSWLTVV.

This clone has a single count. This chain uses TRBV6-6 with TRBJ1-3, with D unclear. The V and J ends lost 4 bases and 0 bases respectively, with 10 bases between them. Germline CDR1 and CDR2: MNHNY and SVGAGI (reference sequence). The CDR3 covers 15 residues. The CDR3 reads CASSSAASSGNTIYF. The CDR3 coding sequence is TGTGCCAGCAGTTCGGCAGCGAGCTCTGGAAACACCATATATTTT.

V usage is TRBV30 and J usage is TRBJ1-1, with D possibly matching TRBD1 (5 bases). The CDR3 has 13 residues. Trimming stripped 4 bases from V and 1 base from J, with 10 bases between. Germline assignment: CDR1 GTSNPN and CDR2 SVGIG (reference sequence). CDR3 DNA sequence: TGTGCCTGGAAAGCACAGGCGAACACTGAAGCTTTCTTT. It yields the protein CAWKAQANTEAFF.